This entry describes one T cell receptor (beta chain). The antigen is undetermined. The data derive from a study of CXCR3-negative and CXCR3-positive naive CD8 T cells. In the study overall: Approximately 130 million TRB reads were obtained overall (about 1.5 +/- 0.3 million per library). Study results and caveats: Against CXCR3-negative naive cells, CXCR3-positive naive cells showed more hydrophobic TRB CDR3s. Memory CD8+ T cell repertoires were far less diverse than both naive subsets.

Libraries were UMI-labeled 5' RACE TRB cDNA. TCRdb re-called the 5' RACE reads, yielding one record per CDR3 amino acid sequence without DNA. This sample lists 150,000 or so distinct CDR3 sequences; its ten largest clones have under 0.5%. This CDR3 region has 14 residues. Germline values: CDR1 DFQATT, CDR2 SNEGSKA (reference sequence). The specimen sequenced was naive CXCR3+ CD8+ T cells from blood. The subset denotes: CD45RO-CCR7+CD27+CD95- naive CD8+ T cells expressing CXCR3 (TNR3+). This sequence was found in a human donor in good health. Some clones in this sample may be carry-over from other donors' samples. V gene TRBV20-1 combines with J gene TRBJ2-7; TCRdb selects TRBD2, and the lack of DNA leaves this call unchecked. The CDR3 is CSARGLDRSYEQYF.